This TCR beta chain was sequenced in a study of blood T cell repertoires in COVID-19. Background on the study: Samples taken during acute and convalescent COVID-19 were collected in the United States, Italy and Spain. PBMCs, B-cell-depleted T cells, or T cells were the source of the cDNA or gDNA that made up the material.

CDR3 length: 20 residues. Looked up from germline, CDR1 is KGHSH and CDR2 is LQKENI. The trim removed 4 bases at V and 4 bases at J, leaving 14 bases unmatched. Source study methods: Reference gene primer amplification in the assay estimated nucleated cell counts. Some clones are missing from TCRdb's copy, which holds only in-frame ones; the method was immunoSEQ multiplex PCR. The V and J calls and clone size were taken over from that table, and D and trimming were inferred from the DNA. In the table there are about 260,000 clones, roughly 80% of which are singletons. The receptor was isolated from a man in his sixties with acute or convalescent COVID-19. The sequencing input was peripheral blood. The V gene is TRBV18, the J gene TRBJ2-3; 16 bases line up with TRBD2. CDR3 DNA: TGTGCCAGCTCACGGACCGGGACTAGCGGGAGGGCCGGTCAGGCAGATACGCAGTATTTT. Its translation: CASSRTGTSGRAGQADTQYF.